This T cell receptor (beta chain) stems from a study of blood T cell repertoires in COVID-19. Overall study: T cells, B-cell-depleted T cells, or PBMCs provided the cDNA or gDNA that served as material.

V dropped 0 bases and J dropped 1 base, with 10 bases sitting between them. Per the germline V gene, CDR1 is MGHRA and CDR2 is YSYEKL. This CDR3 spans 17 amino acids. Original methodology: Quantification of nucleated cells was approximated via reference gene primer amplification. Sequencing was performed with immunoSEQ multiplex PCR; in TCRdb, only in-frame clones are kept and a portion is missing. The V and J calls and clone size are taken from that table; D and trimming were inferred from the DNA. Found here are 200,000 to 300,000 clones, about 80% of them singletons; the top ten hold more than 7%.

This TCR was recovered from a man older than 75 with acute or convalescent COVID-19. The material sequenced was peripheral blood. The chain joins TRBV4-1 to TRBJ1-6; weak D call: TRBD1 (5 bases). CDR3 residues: CASSQDRGFSYNSPLHF. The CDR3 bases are TGCGCCAGCAGCCAAGATCGGGGGTTTTCCTATAATTCACCCCTCCACTTT.